The rows below give T cell receptor beta chains drawn from one sample of a study of CD8+CD57+ T cells in acquired aplastic anemia. Via MiXCR, TCRdb re-called the reads, giving one row per CDR3 protein. The data show hundreds of thousands of distinct CDR3 sequences, with roughly 64% seen just once and less than 4% held by the top ten. The material sequenced was sorted CD4+, CD8+, or CD8+CD57+ T cells (not recorded which) from PBMCs. These receptors were taken from a human donor in good health, serving as a control. The conserved cysteine and the conserved F or W are not part of the CDR3 here. Each record gives: CDR3 protein, J gene, V gene, D gene. A D gene is named only where the DNA matches it firmly.

CDR3 protein: ASRSGQGAAVQQY
J gene: TRBJ2-7
V gene: TRBV12-3/TRBV12-4
D gene: TRBD1

CDR3 protein: ASTLGETQY
J gene: TRBJ2-5
V gene: TRBV7-6
D gene: -

CDR3 protein: ASRRTGANTEAF
J gene: TRBJ1-1
V gene: TRBV19
D gene: TRBD1

CDR3 protein: ASSIAMTGLNTEAF
J gene: TRBJ1-1
V gene: TRBV19
D gene: -

CDR3 protein: ATSSEGESYEQY
J gene: TRBJ2-7
V gene: TRBV15
D gene: -

CDR3 protein: ATSDPRGWKEQI
J gene: TRBJ2-1
V gene: TRBV24-1
D gene: TRBD1

CDR3 protein: ASSSQGGVQQQH
J gene: TRBJ2-7
V gene: TRBV7-2
D gene: TRBD2

CDR3 protein: ASSLWGWRQGNYGYT
J gene: TRBJ1-2
V gene: TRBV12-3/TRBV12-4
D gene: -

CDR3 protein: ASSLGVQGGTEAY
J gene: TRBJ1-3
V gene: TRBV7-3
D gene: -

CDR3 protein: ASSLATEGTGEQY
J gene: TRBJ2-7
V gene: TRBV5-6
D gene: -

CDR3 protein: ASSFKETQY
J gene: TRBJ2-5
V gene: TRBV7-2
D gene: -

CDR3 protein: ASSDDGGTNEQF
J gene: TRBJ2-1
V gene: TRBV6-4
D gene: -

CDR3 protein: ASSRVGDTEAF
J gene: TRBJ1-1
V gene: TRBV12-3/TRBV12-4
D gene: -

CDR3 protein: ASSLTRTQETEYQY
J gene: TRBJ2-3
V gene: TRBV7-3
D gene: -

CDR3 protein: SAPGQGFQPQH
J gene: TRBJ1-5
V gene: TRBV20-1
D gene: TRBD1

CDR3 protein: ASSRLGGSNTGELF
J gene: TRBJ2-2
V gene: TRBV7-6
D gene: TRBD2

CDR3 protein: ASSKSGGANVLT
J gene: TRBJ2-6
V gene: TRBV12-3/TRBV12-4
D gene: -

CDR3 protein: ASSMTQGQETQA
J gene: TRBJ2-5
V gene: TRBV7-8
D gene: -

CDR3 protein: ASSIGGSNQPQH
J gene: TRBJ1-5
V gene: TRBV19
D gene: -

CDR3 protein: ASRAGLATDTQY
J gene: TRBJ2-3
V gene: TRBV25-1
D gene: TRBD2

CDR3 protein: ASSLAVGQETQY
J gene: TRBJ2-5
V gene: TRBV5-8
D gene: -

CDR3 protein: ASRRGIAGGPRNEQY
J gene: TRBJ2-7
V gene: TRBV6-5
D gene: TRBD2

CDR3 protein: ASGIGQARYGYT
J gene: TRBJ1-2
V gene: TRBV12-5
D gene: TRBD1

CDR3 protein: ASSLAVVGTGPSYEQY
J gene: TRBJ2-7
V gene: TRBV7-2
D gene: TRBD1

CDR3 protein: SVSPLPGSLEAF
J gene: TRBJ1-1
V gene: TRBV20-1
D gene: -

CDR3 protein: ASSEGQGSIF
J gene: TRBJ1-3
V gene: TRBV7-3
D gene: TRBD1

CDR3 protein: ASSFSGDRTDTQY
J gene: TRBJ2-3
V gene: TRBV7-2
D gene: -

CDR3 protein: ASSRQGGITGGEGY
J gene: TRBJ2-4
V gene: TRBV2
D gene: TRBD2

CDR3 protein: ASSRTRGAGETQY
J gene: TRBJ2-5
V gene: TRBV7-6
D gene: -

CDR3 protein: ASSYSTRSYEQYY
J gene: TRBJ2-7
V gene: TRBV7-2
D gene: -

CDR3 protein: ASILGGTDRPQH
J gene: TRBJ1-5
V gene: TRBV7-9
D gene: -

CDR3 protein: ASGLARDRTYEQY
J gene: TRBJ2-7
V gene: TRBV12-5
D gene: TRBD1

CDR3 protein: ASSPKTGAHEQYH
J gene: TRBJ1-6
V gene: TRBV7-2
D gene: TRBD1

CDR3 protein: ASSEITDTQHF
J gene: TRBJ2-1
V gene: TRBV9
D gene: -

CDR3 protein: ATSQGVDQPQH
J gene: TRBJ1-5
V gene: TRBV2
D gene: -

CDR3 protein: SVPDGYEQY
J gene: TRBJ2-7
V gene: TRBV20-1
D gene: -

CDR3 protein: ASSIEGRARKDTQY
J gene: TRBJ2-3
V gene: TRBV19
D gene: -

CDR3 protein: ASSKGTSGIPGELF
J gene: TRBJ2-2
V gene: TRBV7-6
D gene: TRBD2

CDR3 protein: ATSSAPDTQY
J gene: TRBJ2-3
V gene: TRBV15
D gene: -

CDR3 protein: ASRQGGRDEKLF
J gene: TRBJ1-4
V gene: TRBV5-8
D gene: -

CDR3 protein: ATAQFVPSTENLGYT
J gene: TRBJ1-2
V gene: TRBV19
D gene: -

CDR3 protein: SVGRGDAAHT
J gene: TRBJ2-5
V gene: TRBV29-1
D gene: TRBD2

CDR3 protein: ASSLHPQGGNTGDLC
J gene: TRBJ2-2
V gene: TRBV2
D gene: TRBD1

CDR3 protein: SPRGLPSTDGYT
J gene: TRBJ1-2
V gene: TRBV20-1
D gene: TRBD1

CDR3 protein: ASSSLFVRSGANVLT
J gene: TRBJ2-6
V gene: TRBV12-3/TRBV12-4
D gene: -

CDR3 protein: AGSLTTGPGQPQH
J gene: TRBJ2-5
V gene: TRBV2
D gene: TRBD1

CDR3 protein: ASSFRASLRKNC
J gene: TRBJ2-7
V gene: TRBV7-9
D gene: -

CDR3 protein: ASTVAAYEQY
J gene: TRBJ2-7
V gene: TRBV2
D gene: -

CDR3 protein: SVAVVSYNEQF
J gene: TRBJ2-1
V gene: TRBV29-1
D gene: -

CDR3 protein: ASSPDRVGETQY
J gene: TRBJ2-5
V gene: TRBV7-8
D gene: TRBD1

CDR3 protein: SARKDRDGYT
J gene: TRBJ1-2
V gene: TRBV20-1
D gene: TRBD1

CDR3 protein: ASSGGGGRETQY
J gene: -
V gene: TRBV5-1
D gene: TRBD2

CDR3 protein: SVFTGTSGTGELF
J gene: TRBJ2-2
V gene: TRBV29-1
D gene: TRBD2